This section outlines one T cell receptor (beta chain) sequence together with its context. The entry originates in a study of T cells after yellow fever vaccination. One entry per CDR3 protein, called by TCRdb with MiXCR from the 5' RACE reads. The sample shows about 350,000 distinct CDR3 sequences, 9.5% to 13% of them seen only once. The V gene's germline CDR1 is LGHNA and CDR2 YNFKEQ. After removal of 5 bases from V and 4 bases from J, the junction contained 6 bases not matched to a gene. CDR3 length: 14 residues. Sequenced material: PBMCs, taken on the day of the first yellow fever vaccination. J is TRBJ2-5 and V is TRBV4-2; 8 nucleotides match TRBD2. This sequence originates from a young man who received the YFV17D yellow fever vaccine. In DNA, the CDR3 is TGTGCCAGCAGCGTTAGACGGGGGGGAGAGACCCAGTACTTC. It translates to CASSVRRGGETQYF.